This T cell receptor beta chain was retrieved from a study of identical twins. Each CDR3 protein gets one entry after TCRdb re-called the 5' RACE reads with MiXCR. This table holds about 220,000 distinct CDR3 sequences, around 10% found once. V was cut by 0 bases and J by 4 bases, with 9 bases left in between. CDR3 length equals 14 residues. The germline gives CDR1 LNHNV, CDR2 YYDKDF (reference sequence). General study findings and limits: Out-of-frame alpha sequences shared by twins showed excess low generation probability.

On this clonotype: Its antigen is as yet unknown.

The chain carries TRBV15 and TRBJ1-2; possibly TRBD1 for D (5 bases). Sequences were obtained from memory (CD45RO+) T cells sorted from blood. The sequence derives from a woman aged 18-29 years in good health. CDR3 protein: CATSRDQGPYGYTF. The CDR3 DNA follows: TGTGCCACCAGCAGAGACCAGGGCCCCTATGGCTACACCTTC.